Shown below are 28 T cell receptor beta chains from a single sample sequenced in a study of blood T cell repertoires in COVID-19. Produced via immunoSEQ multiplex PCR; TCRdb's table is partial and in-frame only. The top ten hold 1.2% of the sample, which has over 350,000 clones, 88% seen once. Input material: PBMCs or T cells enriched from blood (not recorded which). The receptors were sampled from a woman aged 18-30 years who had recovered from COVID-19.

The V and J genes are TRBV3-1 (or the pseudogene TRBV3-2) and TRBJ1-4; 10 nucleotides match TRBD1. The V gene's germline CDR1 is LGHDT and CDR2 YNNKEL (reference sequence). After removal of 5 bases from V and 3 bases from J, the junction contained 6 bases not matched to a gene. The CDR3 contains 16 residues. For the CDR3, the DNA is TGTGCCAGCAGCGAACGGACAGGGGGATCTAATGAAAAACTGTTTTTT. It encodes CASSERTGGSNEKLFF.

The chain joins TRBV19 to TRBJ2-1; the D gene is possibly TRBD1 (5 bases). Trimming removed 3 bases from V and 5 bases from J, with 14 bases in between. This CDR3 is 15 amino acids long. From germline, CDR1 is LNHDA and CDR2 SQIVND (reference sequence). CDR3 nucleotide sequence: TGTGCCAGTAGTATCCGTCAGGGTAGCCACAATGAGCAGTTCTTC. Translated: CASSIRQGSHNEQFF.

With regard to this clone: Other DNA sequences within the sample encode an identical CDR3. V and J are TRBV9 and TRBJ2-7, with TRBD2 as a possible D gene (7 bases). The CDR3 totals 15 residues. Per germline, CDR1 SGDLS and CDR2 YYNGEE. V lost 8 bases and J lost 2, with 20 bases in between. The CDR3 nucleotides are TGTGCCAGTAGCCCAACTGCGGGGGCACCCTACGAGCAGTACTTC. Translating it yields CASSPTAGAPYEQYF.

The rearrangement uses TRBV12-3 or TRBV12-4 and TRBJ2-7; perhaps TRBD2 as D (6 bases). Trimming took 5 bases from V and 3 from J, leaving 11 bases between them. The CDR3 extends over 13 amino acids. This chain's CDR3 is CASSVGLFYEQYF. The CDR3, as DNA: TGTGCCAGCAGTGTGGGACTCTTCTACGAGCAGTACTTC.

The chain is built from TRBV9 and TRBJ1-5; 9 nucleotides agree with TRBD1. The CDR3 has 14 amino acids. CDR1 and CDR2 (germline): SGDLS, YYNGEE. V shed 2 bases, J shed 4 bases, and the junction held 1 base outside the gene matches. CDR3 DNA sequence: TGTGCCAGCAGCGTCGGGACAGGGAATCAGCCCCAGCATTTT. Translation: CASSVGTGNQPQHF.

The chain combines TRBV28 with TRBJ2-3; TRBD2 might be the D (6 bases). Trimming left V 3 bases short and J 0 bases short, with 22 bases between. The CDR3 runs to 19 residues. CDR1 and CDR2 from the germline V gene are MDHEN and SYDVKM. The CDR3 DNA follows: TGTGCCAGCAGTTTCAGTCCGGGGGTCACCCTCCTTAGCACAGATACGCAGTATTTT. It codes for CASSFSPGVTLLSTDTQYF.

The gene calls are TRBV29-1 and TRBJ2-3; 7 positions agree with TRBD2. CDR3 size: 13 residues. CDR1 is SQVTM, CDR2 ANQGSEA, per germline. The CDR3 here is CSGNWGEGDTQYF. CDR3 nucleotide sequence: TGCAGTGGCAACTGGGGGGAGGGAGATACGCAGTATTTT.

CDR3 loop: CASSLAGTGGVYGYTF. The CDR3 region has the DNA TGCGCCAGCAGCTTGGCCGGGACAGGAGGGGTCTATGGCTACACCTTC. The chain recombines TRBV5-1 with TRBJ1-2, with 8 bases matching TRBD1. V trimming: 0 bases; J trimming: 4 bases; junction bases outside the gene matches: 8. The CDR3 consists of 16 residues. The V gene's germline CDR1 is SGHRS and CDR2 YFSETQ.

In DNA form, the CDR3 reads TGTGCCAGCAGTTTAGGGGGGGCCCAAGGTGAAGCTTTCTTT. It codes for CASSLGGAQGEAFF. The V and J genes are TRBV27 and TRBJ1-1; weak D call: TRBD1 (6 bases). The V and J ends lost 2 bases and 7 bases respectively, with 14 bases between them. The CDR3 extends over 14 amino acids. Germline CDR1 reads MNHEY; CDR2 reads SMNVEV (reference sequence).

The V call is TRBV5-4, the J call TRBJ1-1; 8 nucleotides align to TRBD1. This CDR3 comprises 14 residues. Germline assignment: CDR1 SGHNT and CDR2 YYREEE (reference sequence). V shed 2 bases and J 4 bases; nucleotides not matched to a gene: 4. The CDR3 DNA is TGTGCCAGCAGCTTCGACAGGGGTGGCACTGAAGCTTTCTTT. It yields the protein CASSFDRGGTEAFF.

This chain links TRBV5-5 with TRBJ1-2; D unresolved. The V gene's germline CDR1 is SGHKS and CDR2 YYEKEE (reference sequence). V gave up 0 bases and J gave up 8 bases, with 8 bases separating them. The CDR3 sequence is 12 residues long. The CDR3 sequence is CASSLAAGGYTF. The CDR3 DNA sequence: TGTGCCAGCAGCTTGGCGGCGGGGGGCTACACCTTC.

V gene TRBV14 combines with J gene TRBJ2-1; D gene ambiguous. The CDR3 runs 14 residues. The germline V gene has CDR1 SGHDN and CDR2 FVKESK. With 0 bases removed from V and 1 base from J, the gap between germline ends came to 4 bases. The CDR3 reads CASSQDGSYNEQFF. The DNA for the CDR3 is TGTGCCAGCAGCCAAGACGGGTCCTACAATGAGCAGTTCTTC.

The V and J genes are TRBV3-1 (or the pseudogene TRBV3-2) and TRBJ1-1, with D uncertain. Germline CDR1 LGHDT, CDR2 YNNKEL (reference sequence). V shed 4 bases and J shed 2 bases, with 5 bases lying between them. CDR3 length: 12 amino acids. The CDR3 bases are TGTGCCAGCAGCCGAGGAAACACTGAAGCTTTCTTT. Encoded protein: CASSRGNTEAFF.

The V call is TRBV7-6, the J call TRBJ1-4; possibly TRBD1 for D (5 bases). Germline loops: CDR1 SGHVS, CDR2 FNYEAQ. The ends were cut back, 1 base at V and 7 bases at J, with 13 bases in the middle. The CDR3 runs to 15 residues. In DNA, the CDR3 is TGTGCCAGCAGCTTAGAACGGGACGGGGGTGAAAAACTGTTTTTT. This sequence encodes CASSLERDGGEKLFF.

The chain uses TRBV25-1 and TRBJ1-6, with no clear D. Germline CDR1 reads MGHDK; CDR2 reads SYGVNS. CDR3 length: 15 residues. V gave up 1 base and J gave up 9 bases, with 13 bases separating them. The CDR3, as DNA: TGTGCCAGCAGTGAATTCGGGGTACTCGGTTCACCCCTCCACTTT. Protein: CASSEFGVLGSPLHF.

In DNA, the CDR3 is TGCGCCAGCAGAGGGACAGGGGGAGAGACCCAGTACTTC. It yields the protein CASRGTGGETQYF. The V and J genes are TRBV5-1 and TRBJ2-5; 11 nucleotides align to TRBD1. Germline V lookup: CDR1 SGHRS, CDR2 YFSETQ. V was pared by 5 bases and J by 4 bases, with 1 base of the junction left unmatched. The CDR3 has 13 residues. Full variable domain (outside the CDR3, taken from reference TRBV5-1 and TRBJ2-5): KAGVTQTPRYLIKTRGQQVTLSCSPISGHRSVSWYQQTPGQGLQFLFEYFSETQRNKGNFPGRFSGRQFSNSRSEMNVSTLELGDSALYLCASRGTGGETQYFGPGTRLLVL.

In its sample, this clone was seen once. The chain joins TRBV6-5 to TRBJ2-5, with TRBD1 matching over 9 bases. The CDR3 loop spans 15 amino acids. With 5 bases clipped from V and 2 bases from J, the junction kept 6 bases outside the gene matches. The germline V gene has CDR1 MNHEY and CDR2 SVGAGI. The CDR3 sequence is CASSRRTGVQETQYF. In DNA form, the CDR3 reads TGTGCCAGCAGTCGAAGGACAGGGGTACAAGAGACCCAGTACTTC.

V gene TRBV4-1 combines with J gene TRBJ2-7; 8 bases agree with TRBD1. The germline gives CDR1 MGHRA, CDR2 YSYEKL. The CDR3 runs to 14 residues. With V trimmed by 0 bases and J by 6 bases, 4 bases remained unmatched. DNA for the CDR3: TGCGCCAGCAGCCAAGACCCAGGGGGCGGCGAGCAGTACTTC. Translated: CASSQDPGGGEQYF.

This rearrangement joins TRBV29-1 to TRBJ1-1, with TRBD1 as a possible D gene (6 bases). The CDR3 extends over 14 amino acids. V gave up 6 bases and J gave up 1 base, with 15 bases separating them. Looked up from germline, CDR1 is SQVTM and CDR2 is ANQGSEA. This chain's CDR3 is CSVTGLRGNTEAFF. In DNA, the CDR3 is TGCAGCGTGACAGGTTTGAGGGGGAACACTGAAGCTTTCTTT.

CDR3 coding DNA: TGTGCCAGCAGCTTTGGAGGGGCCAACACAGATACGCAGTATTTT. This sequence encodes CASSFGGANTDTQYF. The genes are TRBV11-1 and TRBJ2-3; tentative D call: TRBD2 (6 bases). Trimming took 3 bases from V and 2 from J, leaving 12 bases between them. The CDR3 is 15 residues long. Per germline, CDR1 SGHAT and CDR2 FQDESV (reference sequence). The full variable domain, rest sourced from reference TRBV11-1 and TRBJ2-3, is EAEVAQSPRYKITEKSQAVAFWCDPISGHATLYWYRQILGQGPELLVQFQDESVVDDSQLPKDRFSAERLKGVDSTLKIQPAELGDSAMYLCASSFGGANTDTQYFGPGTRLTVL.

This chain uses TRBV5-6 with TRBJ1-1; 9 nucleotides agree with TRBD1. V trimming: 1 base; J trimming: 1 base; junction bases outside the gene matches: 5. The CDR3 loop spans 16 amino acids. CDR1 is SGHDT, CDR2 YYEEEE, per germline. The CDR3 DNA sequence: TGTGCCAGCAGCTTGACTGAGACAGGGGGGAACACTGAAGCTTTCTTT. Protein sequence: CASSLTETGGNTEAFF.

This chain joins TRBV6-5 and TRBJ1-3; TRBD1 might be the D (6 bases). Germline lookup yields CDR1 MNHEY and CDR2 SVGAGI. The CDR3 totals 16 residues. The germline V and J ends were trimmed by 0 bases and 5 bases, with 14 bases remaining between them. In DNA, the CDR3 is TGTGCCAGCAGTTACTCGATTGGCCAGGGGAGAAACACCATATATTTT. Translating gives CASSYSIGQGRNTIYF.

The chain couples TRBV28 to TRBJ2-7; unclear D gene. Germline CDR1 is MDHEN and CDR2 is SYDVKM. The germline V and J ends were trimmed by 2 bases and 3 bases, with 11 bases remaining between them. CDR3 size: 14 residues. Here the CDR3 reads CASSLTVADYEQYF. The CDR3 DNA follows: TGTGCCAGCAGTTTAACCGTGGCAGACTACGAGCAGTACTTC.

This chain uses TRBV2 with TRBJ2-7; D gene unclear. This CDR3 is built from 13 residues. Germline CDR1 SNHLY, CDR2 FYNNEI. V gave up 5 bases and J gave up 7 bases, with 15 bases separating them. Here the CDR3 DNA reads TGTGCCAGCAGTTTTTCGTCGAGGCGGGAGCAGTACTTC. Its translation is CASSFSSRREQYF. The whole variable domain, remainder taken from reference TRBV2 and TRBJ2-7, is EPEVTQTPSHQVTQMGQEVILRCVPISNHLYFYWYRQILGQKVEFLVSFYNNEISEKSEIFDDQFSVERPDGSNFTLKIRSTKLEDSAMYFCASSFSSRREQYFGPGTRLTVT.

The chain couples TRBV7-9 to TRBJ1-5; 7 bases align to TRBD1. This CDR3 comprises 15 residues. The junction had 7 bases not matched to a gene; V was cut back by 1 base and J by 7 bases. CDR1 is SEHNR, CDR2 FQNEAQ, per germline (reference sequence). CDR3 DNA: TGTGCCAGCAGCTTAGGGACAGGAGAGCTGCAGCCCCAGCATTTT. It codes for CASSLGTGELQPQHF.

This chain joins TRBV11-3 and TRBJ2-5; 7 positions agree with TRBD1. The CDR3 runs to 13 residues. CDR1 is SGHNT, CDR2 YENEEA, per germline. Germline trimming cut 4 bases from V and 3 bases from J; bases unmatched to any gene: 2. CDR3 in amino acids: CASSYTGEETQYF. CDR3 nucleotides: TGTGCCAGCAGCTACACAGGGGAAGAGACCCAGTACTTC.

The V and J genes are TRBV3-1 (or the pseudogene TRBV3-2) and TRBJ1-4; D is perhaps TRBD1 (6 bases). Germline loops: CDR1 LGHDT, CDR2 YNNKEL (reference sequence). This CDR3 spans 15 amino acids. Between the trimmed V and J ends, which lost 0 bases and 8 bases, there was a span of 13 bases. The CDR3 sequence: CASSQDIGTLEKLFF. DNA of the CDR3: TGTGCCAGCAGCCAAGATATAGGGACACTGGAAAAACTGTTTTTT.

V is TRBV25-1 and J is TRBJ2-3; 7 bases line up with TRBD1. Trimming took 6 bases from V and 1 from J; bases not matched to a gene: 16. CDR1 and CDR2 from the germline V gene are MGHDK and SYGVNS. The CDR3 loop spans 18 amino acids. The CDR3: CASSLRTGASRGTDTQYF. In DNA, the CDR3 is TGTGCCAGCAGCCTAAGGACAGGCGCGTCGAGAGGCACAGATACGCAGTATTTT.